Presented here are 20 T cell receptor beta chains from one specimen sequenced in a study of cytomegalovirus exposure and HLA in healthy donors (dated by TCRdb to about 2017). Libraries came from the immunoSEQ multiplex PCR assay. For the multiplex PCR, a mixture combining 60 forward primers for TCR Vbeta segments and 13 reverse primers for TCR Jbeta segments was used. This immuneACCESS table, as held by TCRdb, lists in-frame sequences with V and J called but not all clones. Of the missing ones, under half trace to an unresolved V gene in checked studies; the others have no known cause. The sample table holds more than 100,000 clones, of which roughly 80% were seen once. The leading ten clones occupy approximately 8.8% of the sample. Sequencing was carried out using PBMCs. The origin of the receptors is a female donor in good health and CMV-seropositive.

This chain links TRBV6-6 with TRBJ1-5, with D tentatively TRBD1 (6 bases). The V gene's germline CDR1 is MNHNY and CDR2 SVGAGI (reference sequence). The CDR3 spans 14 residues. V was clipped by 6 bases and J by 0 bases, with 9 bases between them. CDR3 nucleotides: TGTGCCAGCAGGGGGGCCTTTAGCAATCAGCCCCAGCATTTT. Translation gives CASRGAFSNQPQHF.

The J gene is TRBJ2-6, the V gene TRBV30; possibly TRBD2 for D (6 bases). This CDR3 is 15 amino acids long. Germline V lookup: CDR1 GTSNPN, CDR2 SVGIG (reference sequence). Deletions cut 1 base from V and 4 bases from J, with 11 bases between. CDR3 protein: CAWSDGGSGANVLTF. The CDR3 DNA reads TGTGCCTGGAGTGACGGGGGTTCCGGGGCCAACGTCCTGACTTTC.

This sequence joins TRBV5-1 and TRBJ2-1; perhaps TRBD2 as D (5 bases). In germline, CDR1 is SGHRS, CDR2 YFSETQ. V gave up 3 bases and J gave up 7 bases, with 11 bases separating them. This CDR3 spans 13 amino acids. CDR3 nucleotides: TGCGCCAGCAGCTGGACCGGGGAGAATGAGCAGTTCTTC. This sequence encodes CASSWTGENEQFF. The whole variable domain, filled in from reference TRBV5-1 and TRBJ2-1, reads KAGVTQTPRYLIKTRGQQVTLSCSPISGHRSVSWYQQTPGQGLQFLFEYFSETQRNKGNFPGRFSGRQFSNSRSEMNVSTLELGDSALYLCASSWTGENEQFFGPGTRLTVL.

V is TRBV5-4 and J is TRBJ2-2; tentatively, D is TRBD2 (6 bases). CDR3 size: 16 residues. V gave up 0 bases and J gave up 4 bases, with 13 bases separating them. Germline V gene sequence: CDR1 SGHNT, CDR2 YYREEE (reference sequence). In nucleotides, the CDR3 is TGTGCCAGCAGCTTGGCCGGGCGGGGTATCACCGGGGAGCTGTTTTTT. Translating it yields CASSLAGRGITGELFF. Full variable domain (missing parts from reference TRBV5-4 and TRBJ2-2): ETGVTQSPTHLIKTRGQQVTLRCSSQSGHNTVSWYQQALGQGPQFIFQYYREEENGRGNFPPRFSGLQFPNYSSELNVNALELDDSALYLCASSLAGRGITGELFFGEGSRLTVL.

The chain is built from TRBV19 and TRBJ1-5, with a tentative D call TRBD1 (6 bases). The CDR3 has 16 residues. CDR1 is LNHDA, CDR2 SQIVND, per germline (reference sequence). V was pared by 4 bases and J by 6 bases, with 19 bases between. The CDR3 region is CASSTKDSRLIQPQHF. DNA of the CDR3: TGTGCCAGTAGTACCAAGGACAGCCGTCTTATTCAGCCCCAGCATTTT.

V usage is TRBV2 and J usage is TRBJ1-1; D not resolved. The CDR3 has 13 amino acids. The germline gives CDR1 SNHLY, CDR2 FYNNEI. The germline V and J ends were trimmed by 9 bases and 1 base, with 12 bases remaining between them. The CDR3 bases are TGTGCCAGTATACTTCTCCCGAACACTGAAGCTTTCTTT. Its protein is CASILLPNTEAFF.

The genes are TRBV7-9 and TRBJ1-5; 8 nucleotides line up with TRBD1. Germline V CDR1 and CDR2: SEHNR, FQNEAQ (reference sequence). This CDR3 is built from 15 residues. V shed 5 bases, J shed 2 bases, and the junction held 5 bases outside the gene matches. The CDR3 DNA reads as TGTGCCAGCAGCCACGGACAGGGAGGCAATCAGCCCCAGCATTTT. Residues: CASSHGQGGNQPQHF.

J is TRBJ1-5 and V is TRBV7-9; no firm D call. V shed 5 bases and J shed 7 bases, with 12 bases lying between them. The CDR3 consists of 13 residues. Germline V lookup: CDR1 SEHNR, CDR2 FQNEAQ (reference sequence). The CDR3 reads CASSPGSGQPQHF. The CDR3 DNA reads as TGTGCCAGCAGCCCGGGGTCGGGACAGCCCCAGCATTTT.

This clone was recorded only once. The V gene is TRBV9, the J gene TRBJ2-1; TRBD2 matches 8 bases. J gave up 0 bases and V 1 base, and 9 bases lay outside the gene matches. This CDR3 comprises 18 residues. Germline V CDR1 and CDR2: SGDLS, YYNGEE. CDR3 nucleotides: TGTGCCAGCAGCGTAATTGCGGGGGGCGTTAGCTCCTACAATGAGCAGTTCTTC. Its protein is CASSVIAGGVSSYNEQFF.

The chain has TRBV6-1 and TRBJ2-7; a weak D match, TRBD2 (5 bases). The CDR3 extends over 12 amino acids. The V gene lost 5 bases and the J gene lost 5 bases, with 10 bases spanning the gap. Germline V CDR1 and CDR2: MNHNS, SASEGT. The CDR3 reads CASSRVGDEQYF. DNA for the CDR3: TGTGCCAGCAGTCGCGTCGGGGACGAGCAGTACTTC.

The chain joins TRBV6-1 to TRBJ2-1; TRBD2 matches 12 bases. This CDR3 is built from 16 residues. Germline V gene sequence: CDR1 MNHNS, CDR2 SASEGT. V lost 4 bases, J lost 3 bases, and 4 bases stayed unmatched. DNA of the CDR3: TGTGCCAGCAGTGCTCGGACTAGCGGGATCTACAATGAGCAGTTCTTC. Protein sequence: CASSARTSGIYNEQFF.

The rearrangement links TRBV18 to TRBJ2-1; 7 nucleotides line up with TRBD2. J gave up 4 bases and V 4 bases, and 4 bases lay outside the gene matches. Germline V lookup: CDR1 KGHSH, CDR2 LQKENI. The CDR3 contains 14 residues. CDR3 nucleotides: TGTGCCAGCTCACAGCGGGGAGTTTACAATGAGCAGTTCTTC. Its protein product is CASSQRGVYNEQFF.

J is TRBJ1-5 and V is TRBV28, with TRBD1 identical over 9 bases. The germline V gene encodes CDR1 MDHEN and CDR2 SYDVKM. V dropped 5 bases and J dropped 6; count of bases not matched to a gene: 8. The CDR3 is 15 amino acids. As DNA, the CDR3 is TGTGCCAGCAGTCTGCCGGGACAGGGTGTTCAGCCCCAGCATTTT. Its translation: CASSLPGQGVQPQHF.

This chain connects TRBV27 to TRBJ1-5; tentatively, D is TRBD1 (5 bases). The CDR3 loop spans 15 amino acids. The V end lost 0 bases, the J end lost 6 bases, and 12 bases lay between the germline ends. Germline CDR1 and CDR2: MNHEY and SMNVEV (reference sequence). CDR3 protein: CASSLSWGGIQPQHF. CDR3 DNA sequence: TGTGCCAGCAGTTTATCCTGGGGGGGTATTCAGCCCCAGCATTTT.

The chain couples TRBV2 to TRBJ1-1; D remains ambiguous. Trimming cost V 3 bases and J 10 bases, with 9 bases left between them. The CDR3 covers 11 residues. The germline V gene has CDR1 SNHLY and CDR2 FYNNEI. This CDR3 is CASSELRRAFF. The CDR3 nucleotides are TGTGCCAGCAGTGAGCTGAGGCGAGCTTTCTTT.

V usage is TRBV29-1 and J usage is TRBJ1-5; the match to TRBD1 covers 7 bases. The CDR3 is made up of 13 amino acids. Germline CDR1 and CDR2: SQVTM and ANQGSEA. Germline trimming cut 5 bases from V and 5 bases from J; bases unmatched to any gene: 6. The CDR3 is CSVSDRIDQPQHF. Written as DNA, the CDR3 is TGCAGCGTTTCGGACAGGATCGATCAGCCCCAGCATTTT.

The CDR3 is CASSLARTASYNSPLHF. For the CDR3, the DNA is TGTGCCAGCAGCTTGGCCAGAACAGCTTCCTATAATTCACCCCTCCACTTT. The chain is built from TRBV5-4 and TRBJ1-6, with D uncertain. The CDR3 has 17 residues. V shed 0 bases and J shed 1 base, with 11 bases lying between them. The germline CDR1 and CDR2 sequences are SGHNT and YYREEE (reference sequence).

The rearrangement links TRBV29-1 to TRBJ2-5; 10 bases are a match to TRBD1. CDR1 is SQVTM and CDR2 is ANQGSEA in the germline V gene. V shed 6 bases and J 4 bases; nucleotides not matched to a gene: 5. The CDR3 spans 13 residues. CDR3 residues: CSVGGDRGETQYF. CDR3 in DNA: TGCAGCGTGGGGGGGGACAGGGGAGAGACCCAGTACTTC.

The gene calls are TRBV6-6 and TRBJ1-1; D might be TRBD1 (5 bases). V shed 2 bases and J shed 5 bases, with 15 bases lying between them. CDR3 size: 15 residues. Looked up from germline, CDR1 is MNHNY and CDR2 is SVGAGI (reference sequence). CDR3 nucleotide sequence: TGTGCCAGCAGTTACGATCCGGGGGAAGGAACTGAAGCTTTCTTT. This codes for CASSYDPGEGTEAFF.

DNA for the CDR3: TGTGCCAGCAGAGCCCAGGGGGCCACTGAAGCTTTCTTT. This encodes CASRAQGATEAFF. V gene TRBV9 combines with J gene TRBJ1-1; 8 bases match TRBD1. Trimming at V came to 5 bases and at J to 4 bases, leaving 4 bases not matched to a gene. The CDR3 runs 13 residues. CDR1 is SGDLS and CDR2 is YYNGEE in the germline V gene.